These 17 T cell receptor beta chains were sequenced from one sample in a study of T-cell reconstitution after alpha-beta-depleted transplantation in children (TCRdb year 2016). Libraries were built with PCR. Sequencing relied on an Illumina HiSeq 2500. TCR library preparation used molecular barcoding, with unique molecular identifiers applied to normalize quantification of the TCRbeta repertoire. The public reads were run again by TCRdb, first through fastp at Q25 and then through MiXCR, and only productive beta chains were kept. Rows with one shared CDR3 protein collapse into an entry with the most common genes and DNA. For this sample there are 350,000 to 500,000 distinct CDR3 sequences; roughly 44% appear just once. The ten largest make up under 35% of the sample. The sample's treatment or condition label is to be understood as: allogeneic hematopoietic cell transplantation with graft depleted of TCRalphabeta T cells and CD19 B cells.

The source material was PBMCs, sampled before TCRalphabeta/CD19-depleted stem cell transplant. These receptors all come from a girl aged 2 to 10 with aplastic anemia, due to receive a stem cell transplant.

The CDR3 DNA sequence: TGCAGTTCGGCTCCAGGGAGACTAGCGGGACTCCAAGAGACCCAGTACTTC. Translating gives CSSAPGRLAGLQETQYF. This rearrangement joins TRBV20-1 to TRBJ2-5, with TRBD2 matching over 11 bases. The CDR3 contains 17 residues. Germline V gives CDR1 DFQATT, CDR2 SNEGSKA (reference sequence). V was clipped by 8 bases and J by 1 base; unmatched bases: 15.

The genes are TRBV20-1 and TRBJ2-5; D tentatively reads TRBD1 or TRBD2 (6 bases each). CDR3 length equals 14 residues. V lost 6 bases and J 1 base, leaving 15 bases between the germline ends. The V gene's germline CDR1 is DFQATT and CDR2 SNEGSKA (reference sequence). The CDR3 loop is CSASGGGLQETQYF. In DNA form, the CDR3 reads TGCAGTGCATCAGGAGGGGGACTCCAAGAGACCCAGTACTTC.

The gene calls are TRBV7-2 and TRBJ2-1; maybe TRBD2 (6 bases). Germline CDR1 is SGHTA and CDR2 is FQGNSA. The CDR3 is 14 residues long. V was shortened by 2 bases and J by 7 bases, with 12 bases between the two germline ends. The CDR3 DNA is TGTGCCAGCAGCTTACGGACTACCAAAAATGAGCAGTTCTTC. This sequence encodes CASSLRTTKNEQFF.

The V and J genes are TRBV27 and TRBJ2-7; 10 nucleotides agree with TRBD2. The CDR3 runs to 13 residues. J was trimmed by 6 bases and V by 9 bases; bases with no gene match: 8. The germline V gene has CDR1 MNHEY and CDR2 SMNVEV (reference sequence). The CDR3 bases are TGTGCCAGTCGTCTAGCGGGAGTCCCCGAGCAGTACTTC. Residues: CASRLAGVPEQYF.

The chain uses TRBV20-1 and TRBJ2-2; 7 nucleotides agree with TRBD2. J was trimmed by 5 bases and V by 3 bases; bases with no gene match: 15. Germline assignment: CDR1 DFQATT and CDR2 SNEGSKA (reference sequence). The CDR3 runs 17 residues. The DNA of the CDR3 is TGCAGTGCTAGCTTCTCGAGCCGGGACTATCGAACCGGGGAGCTGTTTTTT. Protein sequence: CSASFSSRDYRTGELFF.

The CDR3 bases are TGTGCCAGCAATGAGATCTCTCTGAGTGAGCAGTTCTTC. Amino acids: CASNEISLSEQFF. The chain uses TRBV28 and TRBJ2-1; unclear D gene. The V gene lost 7 bases and the J gene lost 9 bases, with 16 bases spanning the gap. Germline-derived CDR1 and CDR2 are MDHEN and SYDVKM. CDR3 length equals 13 residues.

This clonotype was seen just once. The chain has TRBV5-3 and TRBJ2-3; perhaps TRBD2 as D (5 bases). TRBV5-3 is identified as an open reading frame with a role that is uncertain. This CDR3 comprises 15 residues. The V gene lost 3 bases and the J gene lost 2 bases, with 13 bases spanning the gap. CDR3 in DNA: TGTGCCAGAAGCTCCGGGGTTCGGGACACAGATACGCAGTATTTT. Its protein is CARSSGVRDTDTQYF.

This rearrangement joins TRBV18 to TRBJ1-3; no definite D call. V was trimmed by 3 bases and J by 2 bases, leaving 11 bases between them. The CDR3 has 15 amino acids. Per germline, CDR1 KGHSH and CDR2 LQKENI. In DNA, the CDR3 is TGTGCCAGCTCACCGCCTGAGGATCCTGGAAACACCATATATTTT. Translated, it gives CASSPPEDPGNTIYF.

This clonotype was recorded only once. The gene calls are TRBV20-1 and TRBJ2-1; 9 nucleotides line up with TRBD2. The CDR3 runs 14 residues. The V and J ends lost 5 bases and 3 bases, in that order; junction bases with no gene match: 5. Germline assignment: CDR1 DFQATT and CDR2 SNEGSKA (reference sequence). The CDR3, as DNA: TGCAGTGCTCCGCTAGCGGGAAGCTACAATGAGCAGTTCTTC. Residues: CSAPLAGSYNEQFF.

This sequence joins TRBV10-3 and TRBJ2-3; a weak D match, TRBD1 (5 bases). Trimming took off 0 bases at V and 2 bases at J, with 6 bases between the two ends. The germline gives CDR1 ENHRY, CDR2 SYGVKD. CDR3 size: 14 residues. CDR3 DNA: TGTGCCATCAGTGAGTCGACAGTCACAGATACGCAGTATTTT. It yields the protein CAISESTVTDTQYF.

V is TRBV5-1 and J is TRBJ2-7, with D perhaps assigned TRBD1 or TRBD2 (6 bases each). The germline V gene has CDR1 SGHRS and CDR2 YFSETQ. V lost 0 bases and J lost 5, with 12 bases in between. The CDR3 contains 14 residues. Here the CDR3 reads CASSLEGGHHEQYF. The CDR3 bases are TGCGCCAGCAGCTTGGAGGGGGGACACCACGAGCAGTACTTC. Full variable domain (remainder filled in from reference TRBV5-1 and TRBJ2-7): KAGVTQTPRYLIKTRGQQVTLSCSPISGHRSVSWYQQTPGQGLQFLFEYFSETQRNKGNFPGRFSGRQFSNSRSEMNVSTLELGDSALYLCASSLEGGHHEQYFGPGTRLTVT.

The rearrangement uses TRBV18 and TRBJ1-1; no definite D call. V was cut by 3 bases and J by 0 bases, with 14 bases left in between. The CDR3 loop spans 16 amino acids. The germline V gene encodes CDR1 KGHSH and CDR2 LQKENI. DNA for the CDR3: TGTGCCAGCTCACCGCTCTCGGTGTTCTTGAACACTGAAGCTTTCTTT. Its protein is CASSPLSVFLNTEAFF.

CDR3 sequence: CASSPLPGDPYEQYF. For the CDR3, the DNA is TGCGCCAGCAGCCCCCTACCGGGGGACCCCTACGAGCAGTACTTC. This chain connects TRBV4-1 to TRBJ2-7, with D possibly matching TRBD2 (6 bases). With 4 bases removed from V and 2 bases from J, the gap between germline ends came to 15 bases. Germline values: CDR1 MGHRA, CDR2 YSYEKL. The CDR3 length is 15 residues.

This clonotype was counted ten times or more. The chain is built from TRBV7-9 and TRBJ1-1; TRBD1 aligns across 7 bases. J was trimmed by 1 base and V by 1 base; bases with no gene match: 9. Germline CDR1 reads SEHNR; CDR2 reads FQNEAQ (reference sequence). The CDR3 extends over 17 amino acids. CDR3 protein: CASSLVRQGRPNTEAFF. The CDR3 region has the DNA TGTGCCAGCAGCTTAGTAAGACAGGGACGGCCGAACACTGAAGCTTTCTTT. The entire variable domain, with the rest obtained from reference TRBV7-9 and TRBJ1-1, is as follows: DTGVSQNPRHKITKRGQNVTFRCDPISEHNRLYWYRQTLGQGPEFLTYFQNEAQLEKSRLLSDRFSAERPKGSFSTLEIQRTEQGDSAMYLCASSLVRQGRPNTEAFFGQGTRLTVV.

The J gene is TRBJ2-7, the V gene TRBV3-1; maybe TRBD2 (5 bases). The CDR3 sequence is 18 residues long. Trimming shortened V by 10 bases and J by 6 bases, and 34 bases separated the two germline ends. Looked up from germline, CDR1 is LGHDT and CDR2 is YNNKEL (reference sequence). This CDR3 reads CATTQDSTRKVPHPEQYF. CDR3 in DNA: TGTGCCACCACCCAAGATTCCACTAGAAAGGTGCCTCATCCCGAGCAGTACTTC.

The J gene is TRBJ1-2, the V gene TRBV20-1, with 7 bases identical to TRBD1. Germline V gene data show CDR1 as DFQATT and CDR2 as SNEGSKA (reference sequence). Trimming cost V 0 bases and J 4 bases; bases outside gene matches: 5. This CDR3 region has 14 residues. CDR3 residues: CSARDQGGSYGYTF. The CDR3 DNA is TGCAGTGCTAGAGATCAAGGGGGCTCCTATGGCTACACCTTC.

For this clonotype: Mismatch with germline at one junction end may stem from a read error. This chain connects TRBV5-5 to TRBJ1-2; D is perhaps TRBD1 (5 bases). Germline V gene lookup returns CDR1 SGHKS and CDR2 YYEKEE (reference sequence). This CDR3 has 14 amino acids. DNA for the CDR3: TGTGCCAGCAGCTTGGCCGGGGACGATTTTGGCCACACCTTC. Its translation is CASSLAGDDFGHTF.